This is a list of T cell receptor beta chains from one sample in a study of brain T cells in children with intractable seizures. Only in-frame clones appear in the TCRdb table, and some are missing; sequencing was by immunoSEQ multiplex PCR. Of 110,000 or so clones listed, roughly 94% are singletons. The material was peripheral blood, obtained at surgery. Receptors originate from a boy younger than two with hemimegalencephaly and intractable seizures. The CDR3 runs from the conserved cysteine through the conserved F or W. A D gene is named only where the DNA matches it firmly. Part of the rows lack a size; the others show once, few, many or a class for expanded clones.

v_call,j_call,clone_size,d_call,cdr3_nt,cdr3_aa
TRBV28,TRBJ1-1,NA,NA,TGTGCCAGCAGTTTCGAGACAGTGAACACTGAAGCTTTCTTT,CASSFETVNTEAFF
TRBV4-1,TRBJ2-4,NA,TRBD2,TGCGCCAGCAGCCAAAACCCCGGGACTACCTTTGCCAAAAACATTCAGTACTTC,CASSQNPGTTFAKNIQYF
TRBV6-1,TRBJ1-6,once,NA,TGTGCCAGCAGTGAAAAGAATCGCTGGAGCTCCTATAATTCACCCCTCCACTTT,CASSEKNRWSSYNSPLHF
TRBV2,TRBJ1-5,NA,TRBD1,TGTGCCAGCAGTGAATTCCGGAGGGACAGTTATAGCAATCAGCCCCAGCATTTT,CASSEFRRDSYSNQPQHF
TRBV27,TRBJ2-1,NA,NA,TGTGCCAGCAGTTTACGGGCCAGGGGAAGGACACGGGACAATGAGCAGTTCTTC,CASSLRARGRTRDNEQFF
TRBV29-1,TRBJ2-7,once,TRBD2,TGCAGCGGGGGACTAGCGGGAACCCCCTTCGAGGAGCAGTACTTC,CSGGLAGTPFEEQYF
TRBV11-2,TRBJ1-1,NA,TRBD1,TGTGCCAGCAGCCGACAGGGAGGGACTCGGGAAGCTTTCTTT,CASSRQGGTREAFF
TRBV25-1,TRBJ2-2,NA,TRBD1,TGTGCCAGCAGTGATTCTAAGGGACAGGGGGTTTCTACCGGGGAGCTGTTTTTT,CASSDSKGQGVSTGELFF
TRBV5-1,TRBJ1-3,NA,NA,TGCGCCAGCAGCCAACCTGGAAACACCATATATTTT,CASSQPGNTIYF
TRBV19,TRBJ2-7,NA,NA,TGTGCCAGTAGTATCGAGGGGAGCTCCTACGAGCAGTACTTC,CASSIEGSSYEQYF
TRBV4-2,TRBJ2-7,NA,TRBD2,TGTGCCAGCAGCCCCCACCCGGGACTAGCGGCCTACGAGCAGTACTTC,CASSPHPGLAAYEQYF
TRBV19,TRBJ2-1,NA,NA,TGTGCCAGTAGTATAGCTCGGACCGCCTCCTACAATGAGCAGTTCTTC,CASSIARTASYNEQFF
TRBV21-1,TRBJ2-1,NA,NA,TGTGCCAGCAGCAAGGGACGAGTAGCGGGGCAAAGGGGCAATGAGCAGTTCTTC,CASSKGRVAGQRGNEQFF
TRBV6-6,TRBJ1-1,NA,NA,TGTGCCAGCAGCGGGGGTTCGAACACTGAAGCTTTCTTT,CASSGGSNTEAFF
TRBV9,TRBJ2-1,once,TRBD2,TGTGCCAGCAGCGCCCCCCCGGGGGGCGGGAGGTACGGTGAGCAGTTCTTC,CASSAPPGGGRYGEQFF
TRBV6-6,TRBJ2-7,once,TRBD2,TGTGCCAGCAGCCCCGGACTAGTGCCCTCCGAGCAGTACTTC,CASSPGLVPSEQYF
TRBV11-3,TRBJ2-7,NA,NA,TGTGCCAGCAGCTTAGGAGGGGGCGAGCAGTACTTC,CASSLGGGEQYF
TRBV27,TRBJ2-1,NA,NA,TGTGCCAGCAGTTTTATAGCTAGGAGGGGTGAGCAGTTCTTC,CASSFIARRGEQFF
TRBV27,TRBJ1-5,NA,TRBD1,TGTGCCAGCAGTTTCGGGACAGGGGGCAATCAGCCCCAGCATTTT,CASSFGTGGNQPQHF
TRBV21-1,TRBJ1-4,NA,NA,TGTGCCAGCAGCAAAGGAGATGGGCCTCCGGACCGGGGTAATGAAAAACTGTTTTTT,CASSKGDGPPDRGNEKLFF
TRBV13,TRBJ1-6,NA,NA,TGTGCCAGCAGCTTACAGTACCGACGGATCTATAATTCACCCCTCCACTTT,CASSLQYRRIYNSPLHF
TRBV3-1/TRBV3-2,TRBJ1-5,NA,NA,TGTGCCAGCAGCCAAGCGGGTGGGAGCAATCAGCCCCAGCATTTT,CASSQAGGSNQPQHF
TRBV10-2,TRBJ2-7,NA,NA,TGCGCCAGCAGTGAGGCAGGGGGCGGGAGCTCCTACGAGCAGTACTTC,CASSEAGGGSSYEQYF
TRBV3-1/TRBV3-2,TRBJ1-1,NA,NA,TGTGCCAGCAGCCAAGGGGAAGCAATGGCTGAAGCTTTCTTT,CASSQGEAMAEAFF
TRBV5-1,TRBJ2-1,NA,NA,TGCGCCAGCAGCTTAACCGGGACGGGGTTAGGTGAGCAGTTCTTC,CASSLTGTGLGEQFF
TRBV3-1/TRBV3-2,TRBJ1-1,once,NA,TGTGCCAGCAGCCAACTTATGAGCGCCTTGAACACTGAAGCTTTCTTT,CASSQLMSALNTEAFF
TRBV18,TRBJ1-5,NA,NA,TGTGCCAGCTCACCACGGCAAGGTGGGGATCAGCCCCAGCATTTT,CASSPRQGGDQPQHF
TRBV5-1,TRBJ1-2,NA,TRBD1,TGCGCCAGCAGCTTGGGCCCGGACAGGGTCCTCTATGGCTACACCTTC,CASSLGPDRVLYGYTF
TRBV28,TRBJ2-1,NA,NA,TGTGCCAGCAGCCCCTCGAAAGTCACCTACAATGAGCAGTTCTTC,CASSPSKVTYNEQFF
TRBV5-1,TRBJ2-7,NA,NA,TGCGCCAGCAGCTTGGAGGGCTACGAGCAGTACTTC,CASSLEGYEQYF
TRBV9,TRBJ2-7,NA,TRBD1,TGTGCCAGCAGCGTAGAGCCGGGACAGGGCTACGAGCAGTACTTC,CASSVEPGQGYEQYF
TRBV27,TRBJ2-1,NA,NA,TGTGCCAGCAGTTTATTGGGAGATGAGCAGTTCTTC,CASSLLGDEQFF
TRBV5-1,TRBJ1-3,NA,NA,TGCGCCAGCAGCATCGACGGGGTCTCTGGAAACACCATATATTTT,CASSIDGVSGNTIYF
TRBV5-5,TRBJ2-7,NA,TRBD1,TGTGCCAGCAGCCTCATGACAGGGAATAGCGAGCAGTACTTC,CASSLMTGNSEQYF
TRBV2,TRBJ1-2,NA,NA,TGTGCCAGCAGGAAGGGACAAATGTATGGCTACACCTTC,CASRKGQMYGYTF
TRBV5-6,TRBJ1-1,NA,NA,TGTGCCAGCAGCTTGGCAGGGAACACTGAAGCTTTCTTT,CASSLAGNTEAFF
TRBV27,TRBJ2-7,NA,NA,TGTGCCAGCAGTTGGGGGGCCAGATACGAGCAGTACTTC,CASSWGARYEQYF
TRBV27,TRBJ2-7,NA,TRBD2,TGTGCCAGCAAGACTAGCGGGACTACCTACGAGCAGTACTTC,CASKTSGTTYEQYF
TRBV4-2,TRBJ2-7,many,NA,TGTGCCAGCAGCCAAGAGGCCCCGGGGTCCGAGCAGTACTTC,CASSQEAPGSEQYF
TRBV5-1,TRBJ1-1,NA,TRBD1,TGCGCCAGCAGCAGGGACAGGGCGCCGAACACTGAAGCTTTCTTT,CASSRDRAPNTEAFF
TRBV19,TRBJ2-7,NA,NA,TGTGCCAGTAGTATTCAAGGACAAGCCTACGAGCAGTACTTC,CASSIQGQAYEQYF
TRBV6-6,TRBJ1-2,NA,NA,TGTGCCAGCAGTTACTCTGGGGGTAACTATGGCTACACCTTC,CASSYSGGNYGYTF
TRBV18,TRBJ2-7,NA,TRBD2,TGTGCCAGCTCGCCGAGCGGGACCTACTACGAGCAGTACTTC,CASSPSGTYYEQYF
TRBV19,TRBJ2-7,NA,NA,TGTGCCAGTAGTCCACGAAAATTCCCCCGCGAGCAGTACTTC,CASSPRKFPREQYF
TRBV5-8,TRBJ2-5,once,TRBD2,TGTGCCAGCAGCTTGGAGGGTTACGGGAGGGCAGGCGAGACCCAGTACTTC,CASSLEGYGRAGETQYF
TRBV7-3,TRBJ1-2,NA,TRBD1,TGTGCCAGCAGCCCGACAGGGGGTTGGGGCTACACCTTC,CASSPTGGWGYTF
TRBV24-1,TRBJ2-7,once,TRBD2,TGTGCCACCAGTGATCCCGGGACTAGCGGCTACGAGCAGTACTTC,CATSDPGTSGYEQYF
TRBV29-1,TRBJ1-1,NA,TRBD1,TGCAGCGTTGAAGATGAGGGTGTCGCGGTCCGGGACAGGCCCAACACTGAAGCTTTCTTT,CSVEDEGVAVRDRPNTEAFF
TRBV27,TRBJ2-2,NA,TRBD1,TGTGCCAGCAGCACGCGGACAGGGTGGGTCACCGGGGAGCTGTTTTTT,CASSTRTGWVTGELFF
TRBV7-9,TRBJ2-1,NA,TRBD2,TGTGCCAGCAGCTTGAGCGGGAGGGCCTACAATGAGCAGTTCTTC,CASSLSGRAYNEQFF
TRBV28,TRBJ2-3,NA,TRBD2,TGTGCCAGCAGTTTACGTCGTGAACGGGAGGCAGATACGCAGTATTTT,CASSLRREREADTQYF
TRBV27,TRBJ2-7,NA,NA,TGTGCCAGCAGTTTATCGGGACCCTACGAGCAGTACTTC,CASSLSGPYEQYF
TRBV28,TRBJ1-2,NA,NA,TGTGCCAGCAGTTCCAGGACCCGAGATCACACCTTC,CASSSRTRDHTF
TRBV6-5,TRBJ1-6,NA,NA,TGTGCCAGCAGTTCCATGGCCTCCTATTCACCCCTCCACTTT,CASSSMASYSPLHF
TRBV27,TRBJ1-1,NA,NA,TGTGCCAGCAGTCCCTCTTTGACACCCCCGAACACTGAAGCTTTCTTT,CASSPSLTPPNTEAFF
TRBV7-3,TRBJ2-3,once,NA,TGTGCCAGCAGCTTAACAGGGGGAGGAGGGGATACGCAGTATTTT,CASSLTGGGGDTQYF
TRBV28,TRBJ2-5,NA,NA,TGTGCCAGCAGCCCCGCCTCACGGGAGACCCAGTACTTC,CASSPASRETQYF
TRBV19,TRBJ1-2,NA,NA,TGTGCCAGTAGCCAAAGGGCTGGGGGAACGATCGGCTACACCTTC,CASSQRAGGTIGYTF
TRBV5-3,TRBJ2-1,NA,NA,TGTGCCAGAAGCTTGGTGAGGGGCGCTCACCATGAGCAGTTCTTC,CARSLVRGAHHEQFF